Given below is one TCR beta chain in context. These data are taken from a study of blood T cell repertoires in COVID-19. Generated by immunoSEQ multiplex PCR, the TCRdb table keeps only in-frame clones and is missing some. The profile shows some 140,000 clones, more than 75% of them singletons. The germline V gene has CDR1 LGHDT and CDR2 YNNKEL (reference sequence). CDR3 length: 17 residues. V lost 0 bases, J lost 4 bases, and 15 bases lay in between. The source material was peripheral blood. The V gene is TRBV3-1 (or the pseudogene TRBV3-2), the J gene TRBJ1-4; D is perhaps TRBD1 (5 bases). The sequence was obtained from a man in his 70s with active COVID-19. The CDR3 region has the DNA TGTGCCAGCAGCCAAGAGTGGGGACTGAGAGGTAATGAAAAACTGTTTTTT. Translation gives CASSQEWGLRGNEKLFF.